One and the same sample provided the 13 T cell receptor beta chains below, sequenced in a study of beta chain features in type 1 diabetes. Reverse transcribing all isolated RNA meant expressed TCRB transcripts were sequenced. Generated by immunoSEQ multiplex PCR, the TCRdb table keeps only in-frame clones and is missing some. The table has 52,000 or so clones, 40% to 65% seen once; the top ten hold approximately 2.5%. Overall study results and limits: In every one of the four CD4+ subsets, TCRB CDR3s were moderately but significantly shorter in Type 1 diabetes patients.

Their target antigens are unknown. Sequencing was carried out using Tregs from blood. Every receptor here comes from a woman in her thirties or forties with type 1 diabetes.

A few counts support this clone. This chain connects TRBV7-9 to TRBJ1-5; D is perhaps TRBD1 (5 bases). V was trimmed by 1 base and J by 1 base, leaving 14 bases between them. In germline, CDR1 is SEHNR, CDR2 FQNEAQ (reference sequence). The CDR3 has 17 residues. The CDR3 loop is CASSLERGLGSNQPQHF. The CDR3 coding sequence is TGTGCCAGCAGCTTAGAAAGGGGCCTGGGAAGCAATCAGCCCCAGCATTTT.

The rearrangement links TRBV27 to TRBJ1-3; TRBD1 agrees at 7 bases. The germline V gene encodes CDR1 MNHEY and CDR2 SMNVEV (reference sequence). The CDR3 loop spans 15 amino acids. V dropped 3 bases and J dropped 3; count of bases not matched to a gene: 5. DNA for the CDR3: TGTGCCAGCAGTTTGAGACAGGGAAGTGGAAACACCATATATTTT. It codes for CASSLRQGSGNTIYF.

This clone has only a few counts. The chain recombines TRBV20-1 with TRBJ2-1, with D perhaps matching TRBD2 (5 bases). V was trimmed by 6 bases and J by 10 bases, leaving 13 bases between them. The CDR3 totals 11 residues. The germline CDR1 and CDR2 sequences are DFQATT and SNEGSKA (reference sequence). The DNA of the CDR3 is TGCAGTGCACCGACACTAGTCGAGCAGTTCTTC. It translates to CSAPTLVEQFF.

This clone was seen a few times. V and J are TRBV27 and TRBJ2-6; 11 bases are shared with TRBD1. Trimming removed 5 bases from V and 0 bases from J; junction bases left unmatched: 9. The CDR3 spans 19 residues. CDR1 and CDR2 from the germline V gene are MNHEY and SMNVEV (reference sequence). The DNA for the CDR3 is TGTGCCAGCAGTCCAATGGGACAGGGGGGGGTCTCTGGGGCCAACGTCCTGACTTTC. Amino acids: CASSPMGQGGVSGANVLTF.

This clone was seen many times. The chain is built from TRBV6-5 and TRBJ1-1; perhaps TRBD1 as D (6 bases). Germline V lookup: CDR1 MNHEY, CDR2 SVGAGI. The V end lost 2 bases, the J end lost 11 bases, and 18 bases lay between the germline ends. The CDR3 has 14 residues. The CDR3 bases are TGTGCCAGCAGTTACGCTACAGGGAGCGAAGGCGCTTTCTTT. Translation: CASSYATGSEGAFF.

The CDR3 is CASSFLGQVEINTQYF. CDR3 nucleotides: TGTGCCAGCAGCTTCCTAGGACAGGTCGAAATAAATACGCAGTATTTT. V and J are TRBV5-6 and TRBJ2-3; 7 nucleotides agree with TRBD1. Germline V lookup: CDR1 SGHDT, CDR2 YYEEEE. With V trimmed by 2 bases and J by 7 bases, 13 bases remained unmatched. The CDR3 is 16 residues long.

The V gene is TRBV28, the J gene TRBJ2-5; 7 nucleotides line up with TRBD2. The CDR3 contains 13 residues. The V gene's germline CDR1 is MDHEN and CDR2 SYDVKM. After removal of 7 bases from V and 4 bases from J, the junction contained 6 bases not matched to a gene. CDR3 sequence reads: CASTQSSGETQYF. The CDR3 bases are TGTGCCAGCACCCAATCTAGCGGAGAGACCCAGTACTTC.

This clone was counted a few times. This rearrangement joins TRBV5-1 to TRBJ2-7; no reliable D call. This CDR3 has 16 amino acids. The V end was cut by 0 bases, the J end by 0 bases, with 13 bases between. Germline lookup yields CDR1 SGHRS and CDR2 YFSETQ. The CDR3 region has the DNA TGCGCCAGCAGCTTGGACGGCGGTTTGAGCTCCTACGAGCAGTACTTC. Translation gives CASSLDGGLSSYEQYF.

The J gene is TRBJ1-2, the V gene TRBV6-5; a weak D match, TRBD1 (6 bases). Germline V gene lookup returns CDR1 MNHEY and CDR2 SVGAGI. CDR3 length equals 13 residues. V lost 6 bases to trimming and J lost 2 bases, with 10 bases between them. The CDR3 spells CASSLDRNYGYTF. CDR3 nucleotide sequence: TGTGCCAGCAGCTTGGACAGAAACTATGGCTACACCTTC.

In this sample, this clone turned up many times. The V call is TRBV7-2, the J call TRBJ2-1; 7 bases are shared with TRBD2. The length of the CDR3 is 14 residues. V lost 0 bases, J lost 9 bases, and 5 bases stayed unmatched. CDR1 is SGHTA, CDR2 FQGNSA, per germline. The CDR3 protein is CASSLAPGEGEQFF. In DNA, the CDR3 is TGTGCCAGCAGCTTAGCGCCGGGGGAGGGTGAGCAGTTCTTC.

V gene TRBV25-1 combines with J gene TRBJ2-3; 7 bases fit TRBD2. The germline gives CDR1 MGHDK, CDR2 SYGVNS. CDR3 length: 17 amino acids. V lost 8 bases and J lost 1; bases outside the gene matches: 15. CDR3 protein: CASGPWGGERGTDTQYF. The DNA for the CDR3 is TGTGCCAGCGGCCCGTGGGGGGGGGAACGGGGCACAGATACGCAGTATTTT.

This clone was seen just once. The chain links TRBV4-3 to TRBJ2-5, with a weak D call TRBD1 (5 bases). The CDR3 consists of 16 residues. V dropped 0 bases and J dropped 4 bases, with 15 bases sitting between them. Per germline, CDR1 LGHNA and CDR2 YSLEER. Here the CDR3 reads CASSQDRALGAETQYF. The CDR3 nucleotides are TGCGCCAGCAGCCAAGATAGAGCGTTAGGGGCAGAGACCCAGTACTTC.

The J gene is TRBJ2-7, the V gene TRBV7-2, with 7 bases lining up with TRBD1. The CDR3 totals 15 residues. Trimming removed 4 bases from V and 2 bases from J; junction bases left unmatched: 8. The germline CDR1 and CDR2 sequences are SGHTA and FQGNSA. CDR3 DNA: TGTGCCAGCAGCTCACCCCCGGACAGGACCTACGAGCAGTACTTC. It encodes CASSSPPDRTYEQYF.